The 10 T cell receptor beta chains presented below share a single source sample, sequenced in a study of CD8+CD57+ T cells in acquired aplastic anemia. TCR beta VDJ and CDR3 profiles were obtained from a genomic DNA template. TCRdb reprocessed the reads via MiXCR and lists one record per CDR3 protein. The sample has around 210,000 distinct CDR3 sequences, approximately 65% seen once. Patients chosen for sequencing had CD8+CD57+ cells that had expanded, as shown by flow cytometry. The material sequenced was sorted CD4+, CD8+, or CD8+CD57+ T cells (not recorded which) from PBMCs. All receptors derive from a human donor with aplastic anemia.

This clonotype was seen more than once but under ten times. The J gene is TRBJ2-7, the V gene TRBV7-6, with 8 bases aligning to TRBD2. V lost 5 bases, J lost 7 bases, and 10 bases stayed unmatched. The CDR3 extends over 14 amino acids. The V gene's germline CDR1 is SGHVS and CDR2 FNYEAQ. The CDR3: CASSVSGVGGEQYF. The DNA of the CDR3 is TGTGCCAGCAGCGTTAGCGGGGTGGGTGGTGAGCAGTACTTC.

The V and J genes are TRBV10-2 and TRBJ2-7, with D possibly called TRBD1 or TRBD2 (5 bases each). Deletions cut 6 bases from V and 2 bases from J, with 26 bases between. Germline assignment: CDR1 WSHSY and CDR2 SAAADI. The CDR3 is 18 amino acids. The CDR3 reads CASRDGTGGAGRAYEQYF. The CDR3 DNA reads as TGCGCCAGCAGAGACGGAACCGGTGGGGCGGGCCGTGCCTACGAGCAGTACTTC.

The rearrangement links TRBV2 to TRBJ2-5; D call uncertain. In germline, CDR1 is SNHLY, CDR2 FYNNEI. V dropped 6 bases and J dropped 5 bases, with 7 bases sitting between them. This CDR3 contains 11 residues. The CDR3 DNA reads as TGTGCCAGCAGAGAATTGGAGACCCAGTACTTC. Its protein is CASRELETQYF.

This clonotype was picked up one time. The chain carries TRBV3-1 and TRBJ1-1; 8 bases align to TRBD1. Germline V CDR1 and CDR2: LGHDT, YNNKEL (reference sequence). The J segment lost 8 bases and the V segment lost 1 base, leaving 9 bases of the junction unmatched. The length of the CDR3 is 15 residues. CDR3 sequence (DNA): TGTGCCAGCAGCCAAGGGACAGGGACTCGATCCGAAGCTTTCTTT. Amino acids: CASSQGTGTRSEAFF.

The chain has TRBV29-1 and TRBJ2-7; tentative D call: TRBD2 (6 bases). V lost 4 bases and J 5 bases, leaving 15 bases between the germline ends. This CDR3 region has 13 residues. Germline lookup yields CDR1 SQVTM and CDR2 ANQGSEA. The DNA of the CDR3 is TGCAGCGTTGTTGATGGGAGGAGGGACGAGCAGTACTTC. Translation: CSVVDGRRDEQYF.

This clonotype was observed a few times. The chain uses TRBV2 and TRBJ1-2; D gene ambiguous. The CDR3 sequence is 14 residues long. The germline V and J ends were trimmed by 4 bases and 2 bases, with 11 bases remaining between them. Germline loops: CDR1 SNHLY, CDR2 FYNNEI. CDR3 sequence reads: CASSVEVENYGYTF. The CDR3 DNA follows: TGTGCCAGCAGTGTTGAGGTGGAAAACTATGGCTACACCTTC.

V and J are TRBV5-6 and TRBJ1-4; the D is unclear. There are 12 residues in the CDR3. Germline V gene lookup returns CDR1 SGHDT and CDR2 YYEEEE. Trimming removed 7 bases from V and 6 bases from J, with 10 bases in between. Here the CDR3 reads CASGKVDEKLFF. The CDR3, as DNA: TGTGCCAGCGGAAAGGTGGATGAAAAACTGTTTTTT. The full variable domain, in which reference TRBV5-6 and TRBJ1-4 provide the parts outside the CDR3, is DAGVTQSPTHLIKTRGQQVTLRCSPKSGHDTVSWYQQALGQGPQFIFQYYEEEERQRGNFPDRFSGHQFPNYSSELNVNALLLGDSALYLCASGKVDEKLFFGSGTQLSVL.

Concerning this clonotype itself: Sequence at one end of the junction differs from germline and may be a read error. The rearrangement joins TRBV20-1 to TRBJ2-5, with D unclear. This CDR3 has 12 amino acids. Germline values: CDR1 DFQATT, CDR2 SNEGSKA (reference sequence). CDR3 sequence reads: CSAGDLVETQYF. The DNA for the CDR3 is TGCAGTGCTGGAGATCTAGTTGAGACCCAGTACTTC.

This chain links TRBV12-3 or TRBV12-4 with TRBJ1-4, with D possibly TRBD1 on 6 matching bases. V lost 6 bases to trimming and J lost 8 bases, with 22 bases between them. The CDR3 has 16 amino acids. The CDR3 spells CASRPSWGTPYEKLFF. The CDR3 DNA is TGTGCCAGCAGACCCAGTTGGGGGACACCGTACGAAAAACTGTTTTTT.

The chain couples TRBV5-1 to TRBJ2-3; D unclear. V lost 6 bases, J lost 0 bases, and 8 bases lay in between. The CDR3 contains 13 residues. Looked up from germline, CDR1 is SGHRS and CDR2 is YFSETQ. The CDR3 bases are TGCGCCAGCAATGGGGATAGCACAGATACGCAGTATTTT. As protein: CASNGDSTDTQYF.